These 24 T cell receptor beta chains share one sample of origin, sequenced in a study of blood T cell repertoires in COVID-19. The method was immunoSEQ multiplex PCR; TCRdb's version includes in-frame clones alone and lacks a portion of them. The sample holds 140,000 to 150,000 clones, 75% to 90% seen once. The sample was peripheral blood. Receptors were obtained from a woman aged 45-65 years with acute or convalescent COVID-19.

This clone has a single count. This rearrangement joins TRBV2 to TRBJ2-4, with 12 bases lining up with TRBD2. V trimming: 5 bases; J trimming: 3 bases; junction bases outside the gene matches: 2. This CDR3 spans 15 amino acids. Germline V CDR1 and CDR2: SNHLY, FYNNEI. DNA for the CDR3: TGTGCCAGCAGTTCTAGCGGGAGGGGCAAAAACATTCAGTACTTC. Protein sequence: CASSSSGRGKNIQYF.

The V call is TRBV18, the J call TRBJ2-3, with 8 bases that match TRBD1. Germline loops: CDR1 KGHSH, CDR2 LQKENI. This CDR3 is built from 15 residues. V lost 3 bases and J lost 1; bases outside the gene matches: 3. This CDR3 is CASSPPGQGTDTQYF. CDR3 DNA: TGTGCCAGCTCACCGCCGGGACAGGGCACAGATACGCAGTATTTT.

The chain employs TRBV7-6 and TRBJ2-7, with TRBD2 matching over 7 bases. V was pared by 3 bases and J by 4 bases, with 12 bases of the junction left unmatched. Germline CDR1 SGHVS, CDR2 FNYEAQ. The CDR3 is 16 amino acids. CDR3 loop: CASSFGREASGYEQYF. Written as DNA, the CDR3 is TGTGCCAGCAGCTTCGGTCGGGAGGCGTCCGGTTACGAGCAGTACTTC.

This chain links TRBV15 with TRBJ2-1; possible D gene TRBD1, 6 bases. The V and J ends lost 0 bases and 0 bases respectively, with 9 bases between them. The CDR3 sequence is 16 residues long. CDR1 LNHNV and CDR2 YYDKDF come from the germline V gene (reference sequence). CDR3 sequence reads: CATSRDQGPSYNEQFF. Written as DNA, the CDR3 is TGTGCCACCAGCAGAGATCAGGGGCCCTCCTACAATGAGCAGTTCTTC.

The rearrangement joins TRBV18 to TRBJ1-3, with unresolved D. CDR1 and CDR2 from the germline V gene are KGHSH and LQKENI. V lost 4 bases, J lost 5 bases, and 9 bases lay in between. This CDR3 region has 13 residues. The CDR3 here is CASSQTARNTIYF. The CDR3 DNA is TGTGCCAGCTCACAAACAGCTAGAAACACCATATATTTT. Using reference TRBV18 and TRBJ1-3 for the parts outside the CDR3, the full variable domain is NAGVMQNPRHLVRRRGQEARLRCSPMKGHSHVYWYRQLPEEGLKFMVYLQKENIIDESGMPKERFSAEFPKEGPSILRIQQVVRGDSAAYFCASSQTARNTIYFGEGSWLTVV.

In this sample, this clone turned up a few times. V usage is TRBV6-5 and J usage is TRBJ1-3, with D unresolved. Germline V gives CDR1 MNHEY, CDR2 SVGAGI. The CDR3 runs 13 residues. The ends were cut back, 6 bases at V and 0 bases at J, with 6 bases in the middle. CDR3 amino acids: CASREASGNTIYF. In nucleotides, the CDR3 is TGTGCCAGCAGGGAGGCCTCTGGAAACACCATATATTTT.

This clone showed up just a few times. This sample also contains other DNA sequences that code for the same CDR3. The CDR3 region is CASSEDRGDTEAFF. The CDR3, as DNA: TGTGCCAGCAGTGAGGACAGGGGGGACACTGAAGCTTTCTTT. The chain joins TRBV6-1 to TRBJ1-1, with TRBD1 matching over 10 bases. Germline V lookup: CDR1 MNHNS, CDR2 SASEGT. This CDR3 region has 14 residues. Trimming cost V 3 bases and J 3 bases; bases outside gene matches: 1.

The rearrangement links TRBV9 to TRBJ2-3; 7 bases are a match to TRBD1. Germline V CDR1 and CDR2: SGDLS, YYNGEE. The CDR3 has 15 amino acids. J gave up 1 base and V 4 bases, and 6 bases lay outside the gene matches. The CDR3 region is CASSPWTGRTDTQYF. For the CDR3, the DNA is TGTGCCAGCAGCCCTTGGACAGGACGCACAGATACGCAGTATTTT. The whole variable domain, remainder taken from reference TRBV9 and TRBJ2-3, is DSGVTQTPKHLITATGQRVTLRCSPRSGDLSVYWYQQSLDQGLQFLIQYYNGEERAKGNILERFSAQQFPDLHSELNLSSLELGDSALYFCASSPWTGRTDTQYFGPGTRLTVL.

The J gene is TRBJ1-1, the V gene TRBV2; D gene unclear. The germline V gene encodes CDR1 SNHLY and CDR2 FYNNEI. The V end lost 4 bases, the J end lost 1 base, and 7 bases lay between the germline ends. CDR3 length equals 13 residues. CDR3 bases: TGTGCCAGCAGTGGGGAGGCGAACACTGAAGCTTTCTTT. Translating it yields CASSGEANTEAFF.

This chain joins TRBV5-1 and TRBJ1-2; TRBD1 is a possible D gene (6 bases). The CDR3 runs to 15 residues. Trimming took off 5 bases at V and 4 bases at J, with 18 bases between the two ends. CDR1 SGHRS and CDR2 YFSETQ come from the germline V gene. The chain's CDR3 is CASSPARQAIYGYTF. The CDR3 DNA sequence: TGCGCCAGCAGTCCGGCCAGACAGGCGATCTATGGCTACACCTTC.

This clone was recorded a few times. This chain uses TRBV4-2 with TRBJ1-1; the match to TRBD1 covers 7 bases. Germline CDR1 reads LGHNA; CDR2 reads YNFKEQ. V lost 3 bases, J lost 8 bases, and 9 bases stayed unmatched. The CDR3 is made up of 14 amino acids. In DNA form, the CDR3 reads TGTGCCAGCAGCCATGGGACCGGGACAGAGGAAGCTTTCTTT. Amino acids: CASSHGTGTEEAFF.

This chain joins TRBV19 and TRBJ1-5, with D possibly being TRBD1 (6 bases). Germline-derived CDR1 and CDR2 are LNHDA and SQIVND (reference sequence). The ends were cut back, 2 bases at V and 2 bases at J, with 16 bases in the middle. This CDR3 is 17 amino acids long. The CDR3 region has the DNA TGTGCCAGTAGTATACCGGGACACCTAACTCGCAATCAGCCCCAGCATTTT. It codes for CASSIPGHLTRNQPQHF.

The J gene is TRBJ2-6, the V gene TRBV6-6, with D perhaps matching TRBD1 (7 bases). CDR1 is MNHNY and CDR2 is SVGAGI in the germline V gene (reference sequence). V gave up 5 bases and J gave up 0 bases, with 14 bases separating them. The CDR3 is 17 residues long. CDR3 bases: TGTGCCAGCAGTCGCCAGGGGGGAGGCTCTGGGGCCAACGTCCTGACTTTC. This codes for CASSRQGGGSGANVLTF.

The chain recombines TRBV28 with TRBJ1-2; 8 bases line up with TRBD1. This CDR3 contains 13 residues. Per the germline V gene, CDR1 is MDHEN and CDR2 is SYDVKM. V shed 6 bases and J 5 bases; nucleotides not matched to a gene: 5. The CDR3 DNA follows: TGTGCCAGCAGCAGGGGGCGCGAGTATGGCTACACCTTC. This codes for CASSRGREYGYTF.

The rearrangement links TRBV19 to TRBJ1-6; tentatively, D is TRBD1 (5 bases). This CDR3 spans 22 amino acids. In germline, CDR1 is LNHDA, CDR2 SQIVND (reference sequence). V was clipped by 1 base and J by 0 bases, with 25 bases between them. CDR3 nucleotide sequence: TGTGCCAGTAGTATAGGGGGCTGGCCGCTGACTGCCGAGAGCTCCTATAATTCACCCCTCCACTTT. Its translation: CASSIGGWPLTAESSYNSPLHF. Full variable domain (remainder filled in from reference TRBV19 and TRBJ1-6): DGGITQSPKYLFRKEGQNVTLSCEQNLNHDAMYWYRQDPGQGLRLIYYSQIVNDFQKGDIAEGYSVSREKKESFPLTVTSAQKNPTAFYLCASSIGGWPLTAESSYNSPLHFGNGTRLTVT.

V usage is TRBV18 and J usage is TRBJ2-7; 7 bases agree with TRBD1. After removal of 3 bases from V and 0 bases from J, the junction contained 8 bases not matched to a gene. The V gene's germline CDR1 is KGHSH and CDR2 LQKENI. The length of the CDR3 is 16 residues. CDR3 nucleotide sequence: TGTGCCAGCTCACCTCTTACAGGGGATAGCTCCTACGAGCAGTACTTC. Its protein product is CASSPLTGDSSYEQYF. The whole variable domain, remainder taken from reference TRBV18 and TRBJ2-7, is NAGVMQNPRHLVRRRGQEARLRCSPMKGHSHVYWYRQLPEEGLKFMVYLQKENIIDESGMPKERFSAEFPKEGPSILRIQQVVRGDSAAYFCASSPLTGDSSYEQYFGPGTRLTVT.

The chain recombines TRBV6-5 with TRBJ1-2, with D maybe TRBD1 (5 bases). Per germline, CDR1 MNHEY and CDR2 SVGAGI. The CDR3 sequence is 14 residues long. The V and J ends lost 9 bases and 2 bases respectively, with 16 bases between them. The chain's CDR3 is CASSQLGLNYGYTF. The CDR3 nucleotides read TGTGCCAGTTCGCAGCTGGGGCTGAACTATGGCTACACCTTC.

This clone appeared once. V is TRBV6-5 and J is TRBJ1-6, with D possibly matching TRBD1 (5 bases). CDR1 MNHEY and CDR2 SVGAGI come from the germline V gene. The CDR3 length is 13 residues. The V and J ends lost 8 bases and 9 bases respectively, with 14 bases between them. CDR3 region: CASGGGLGSPLHF. The CDR3 coding sequence is TGTGCCAGCGGGGGGGGTTTGGGTTCACCCCTCCACTTT.

V and J are TRBV5-4 and TRBJ1-1; D is ambiguous. CDR3 length: 12 amino acids. The V and J ends lost 0 bases and 8 bases respectively, with 8 bases between them. Germline-derived CDR1 and CDR2 are SGHNT and YYREEE (reference sequence). In DNA, the CDR3 is TGTGCCAGCAGCTTGGCCGGCAGGGAAGCTTTCTTT. Translation gives CASSLAGREAFF.

The V call is TRBV6-5, the J call TRBJ1-1, with D perhaps matching TRBD1 (5 bases). Germline V lookup: CDR1 MNHEY, CDR2 SVGAGI. The CDR3 is 13 residues long. Trimming removed 4 bases at V and 7 bases at J, with 13 bases between. The CDR3: CASSSTGRVEAFF. The CDR3 DNA follows: TGTGCCAGCAGTTCCACCGGCAGGGTTGAAGCTTTCTTT.

The chain recombines TRBV11-2 with TRBJ2-1, with 7 bases identical to TRBD2. Germline loops: CDR1 SGHAT, CDR2 FQNNGV. J lost 2 bases, V lost 5 bases, and 6 bases had no gene match. This CDR3 is 15 amino acids long. The CDR3 DNA is TGTGCCAGCAGCCCCGCGGGAGCGGCCTACAATGAGCAGTTCTTC. Amino acids: CASSPAGAAYNEQFF.

The V call is TRBV3-1 (or the pseudogene TRBV3-2), the J call TRBJ1-2; tentatively, D is TRBD1 (6 bases). Germline V gene sequence: CDR1 LGHDT, CDR2 YNNKEL (reference sequence). The CDR3 loop spans 16 amino acids. The V end was cut by 0 bases, the J end by 3 bases, with 14 bases between. DNA for the CDR3: TGTGCCAGCAGCCAAGAGCCAGGGGTTGTCGACTATGGCTACACCTTC. This codes for CASSQEPGVVDYGYTF.

The chain employs TRBV29-1 and TRBJ2-3, with D tentatively TRBD1 (6 bases). The V end was cut by 8 bases, the J end by 3 bases, with 12 bases between. Looked up from germline, CDR1 is SQVTM and CDR2 is ANQGSEA. CDR3 length: 12 amino acids. CDR3 in amino acids: CSLRQETDTQYF. CDR3 nucleotides: TGCAGCCTTCGACAGGAGACAGATACGCAGTATTTT.

The V gene is TRBV5-1, the J gene TRBJ1-1; 8 bases line up with TRBD1. The ends lost 4 bases at V and 1 base at J; junction bases unmatched: 3. The CDR3 extends over 14 amino acids. CDR1 is SGHRS, CDR2 YFSETQ, per germline. The CDR3 DNA follows: TGCGCCAGCAGCCCCGGGACAGGGAACACTGAAGCTTTCTTT. As protein: CASSPGTGNTEAFF. The variable domain in full, with the rest retrieved from reference TRBV5-1 and TRBJ1-1, is KAGVTQTPRYLIKTRGQQVTLSCSPISGHRSVSWYQQTPGQGLQFLFEYFSETQRNKGNFPGRFSGRQFSNSRSEMNVSTLELGDSALYLCASSPGTGNTEAFFGQGTRLTVV.